This T cell receptor beta chain was captured by sequencing in a study of shared clonotypes between healthy human individuals. Study-level points and caveats: Rarefaction revealed incomplete sorted-subset sequencing despite large depth.

Notes on this clone: Its cognate antigen is unknown.

Trimming took 5 bases from V and 0 from J; bases not matched to a gene: 11. Germline V gene sequence: CDR1 SGHAT, CDR2 FQNNGV. The CDR3 extends over 18 amino acids. In the source study's methods: With immunoSEQ giving junction-only sequences and no quality scores, filtering differed. Clones were read by immunoSEQ multiplex PCR, and TCRdb kept only the in-frame ones, dropping some. Clone size and V and J calls were adopted from that table, with D and trimming inferred from the DNA. Of roughly 2 million clones detected, about 95% appear once; the ten largest clones hold roughly 0.13%. The sample taken for sequencing was naive CD4+ T cells sorted from blood. Subset denoted: CD45RA+ positively selected. The genes are TRBV11-2 and TRBJ1-3, with TRBD1 matching over 9 bases. The receptor was derived from a man aged 18-30 years in good health. The CDR3 spells CASSAPVGTGISGNTIYF. CDR3 coding DNA: TGTGCCAGCAGCGCCCCTGTAGGGACAGGGATCTCTGGAAACACCATATATTTT.